This T cell receptor (beta chain) was found in a study of regulatory T cells in long-lasting Graves disease. The time point denotes: newly diagnosed GD, antithyroid drugs for less than 3 months. RNA extracted from PBMCs served as the sequencing template. Recruitment took place at an endocrinology department in Xi'an, China. The authors built TCR beta libraries using iRepertoire HTBI primers and Arm-PCR of CDR3 regions. In the authors' methods: Identification of gene segments yielded some 60 TRBV and 14 TRBJ across samples. TCRdb used MiXCR to reprocess the multiplex PCR reads, holding one entry per CDR3 protein. TCRdb's processing, not the authors' own work, is the source of the V and J calls. The table includes fewer than 350,000 distinct CDR3 sequences, under 20% detected once. The CDR3 extends over 13 amino acids. Germline V lookup: CDR1 MNHEY, CDR2 SMNVEV (reference sequence). V was cut by 2 bases and J by 8 bases, with 12 bases left in between.

Findings and caveats of the study: Blood alone, not thyroid tissue, was studied. Graves' patients with persistent disease showed TCR diversity lower than patients newly diagnosed.

Many counts were recorded for this clonotype. What it recognizes is unknown. This chain joins TRBV27 and TRBJ1-2; D remains ambiguous. The clonotype was recovered from a female donor with Graves disease. The material was peripheral blood mononuclear cells (PBMCs), obtained at new diagnosis, from a patient treated with antithyroid drugs. The CDR3 coding sequence is TGTGCCAGCAGTTTAGGGTCCCGAGGCGGCTACACCTTC. It yields the protein CASSLGSRGGYTF.